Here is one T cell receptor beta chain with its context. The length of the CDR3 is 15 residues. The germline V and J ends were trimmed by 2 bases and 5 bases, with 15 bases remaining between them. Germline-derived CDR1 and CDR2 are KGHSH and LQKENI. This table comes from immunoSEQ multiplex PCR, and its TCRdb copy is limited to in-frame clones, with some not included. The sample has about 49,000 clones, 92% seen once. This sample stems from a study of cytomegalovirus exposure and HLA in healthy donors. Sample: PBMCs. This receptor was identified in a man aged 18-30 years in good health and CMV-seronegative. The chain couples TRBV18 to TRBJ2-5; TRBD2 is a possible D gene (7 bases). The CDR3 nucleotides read TGTGCCAGCTCACCAGGGGGGGGCATGGAGGAGACCCAGTACTTC. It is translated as CASSPGGGMEETQYF.